This T cell receptor beta chain is drawn from a study of blood T cell repertoires in COVID-19. This CDR3 comprises 14 residues. CDR1 MDHEN and CDR2 SYDVKM come from the germline V gene. Germline trimming cut 5 bases from V and 4 bases from J; bases unmatched to any gene: 6. Sequencing was performed with immunoSEQ multiplex PCR; in TCRdb, only in-frame clones are kept and a portion is missing. The table includes about 68,000 clones, about 90% detected once. Patients of the Seattle cohort, enrolled during active infection, were followed longitudinally. This receptor was obtained from a man between 45 and 60 years old with COVID-19, enrolled during active disease. This chain uses TRBV28 with TRBJ2-7, with 9 bases fitting TRBD1. What was sequenced was peripheral blood. The CDR3 region is CASSPSQGAYEQYF. The DNA for the CDR3 is TGTGCCAGCAGTCCCTCACAGGGGGCTTACGAGCAGTACTTC.